Listed below are T cell receptor beta chains from one sample, sequenced in a study of blood T cell repertoires in COVID-19. Assay used: immunoSEQ multiplex PCR; TCRdb lists only in-frame clones, some missing. The sample consists of roughly 65,000 clones, around nine tenths of them appearing once. Input material: peripheral blood. The receptors shown here come from a woman between 55 and 75 years old with acute or convalescent COVID-19. CDR3s include the opening cysteine and the closing phenylalanine or tryptophan. D genes are given only for firm matches. Clone sizes are given selectively: once, few, many, or a class where the clone is expanded.

v_call	d_call	j_call	clone_size	cdr3_nt	cdr3_aa
TRBV3-1/TRBV3-2	TRBD1	TRBJ1-1	.	TGTGCCAGCAGCAACAGGGGCAGGACTGAAGCTTTCTTT	CASSNRGRTEAFF
TRBV3-1/TRBV3-2	TRBD1	TRBJ1-1	.	TGTGCCAGCAGCCGAGGACAGGGGGCGGAAGCTTTCTTT	CASSRGQGAEAFF
TRBV6-4	TRBD1	TRBJ2-3	once	TGTGCCAGCAGTGACACCCCCGGGACAGCCACAGATACGCAGTATTTT	CASSDTPGTATDTQYF
TRBV9	.	TRBJ2-5	.	TGTGCCAGCAGCGTAGGGCTAGGAGCAAAGACCCAGTACTTC	CASSVGLGAKTQYF
TRBV24-1	.	TRBJ1-2	.	TGTGCCACCAGTGATTTCAACAGATCCTATGGCTACACCTTC	CATSDFNRSYGYTF
TRBV4-2	TRBD2	TRBJ2-3	.	TGTGCCAGCAGCCAAGACCCTAGCGGGGGGGCCCAGGTGTATTTT	CASSQDPSGGAQVYF
TRBV6-5	.	TRBJ1-2	few	TGTGCCAGCAGTTACGACAGGTCTAACTATGGCTACACCTTC	CASSYDRSNYGYTF
TRBV2	TRBD2	TRBJ2-3	few	TGTGCCAGCAGTGGGACTAGCGGGGGCACAGATACGCAGTATTTT	CASSGTSGGTDTQYF
TRBV2	.	TRBJ1-2	.	TGTGCCAGCAGTGAAATGAGAAGGAGAGTCAACTATGGCTACACCTTC	CASSEMRRRVNYGYTF
TRBV30	TRBD1	TRBJ1-1	.	TGTGCCTGGAGACCGACAGGGTTTACTGAAGCTTTCTTT	CAWRPTGFTEAFF
TRBV11-2	.	TRBJ1-1	.	TGTGCCAGCAGCCAACGGACAGCCTGGAACACTGAAGCTTTCTTT	CASSQRTAWNTEAFF
TRBV10-2	.	TRBJ1-4	.	TGCGCCAGCAGTGGAGGTCGTGAAAAACTGTTTTTT	CASSGGREKLFF
TRBV27	TRBD2	TRBJ2-7	.	TGTGCCAGCAGTGGGACTAGCGGGAGCTCTGGCGAGCAGTACTTC	CASSGTSGSSGEQYF
TRBV5-1	.	TRBJ1-1	.	TGCGCCAGCAGACAAGCAGGGGCCCAGGGGAACACTGAAGCTTTCTTT	CASRQAGAQGNTEAFF
TRBV29-1	TRBD1	TRBJ1-1	.	TGCAGCGTTGACAGGGGGCGCCTAAATGAAGCTTTCTTT	CSVDRGRLNEAFF
TRBV5-1	TRBD1	TRBJ2-7	.	TGCGCCAGCAGCCCCGGACAGGACTCCTACGAGCAGTACTTC	CASSPGQDSYEQYF
TRBV5-5	TRBD1	TRBJ2-7	.	TGTGCCAGCACCCGGACAGGGTCGGACGAGCAGTACTTC	CASTRTGSDEQYF